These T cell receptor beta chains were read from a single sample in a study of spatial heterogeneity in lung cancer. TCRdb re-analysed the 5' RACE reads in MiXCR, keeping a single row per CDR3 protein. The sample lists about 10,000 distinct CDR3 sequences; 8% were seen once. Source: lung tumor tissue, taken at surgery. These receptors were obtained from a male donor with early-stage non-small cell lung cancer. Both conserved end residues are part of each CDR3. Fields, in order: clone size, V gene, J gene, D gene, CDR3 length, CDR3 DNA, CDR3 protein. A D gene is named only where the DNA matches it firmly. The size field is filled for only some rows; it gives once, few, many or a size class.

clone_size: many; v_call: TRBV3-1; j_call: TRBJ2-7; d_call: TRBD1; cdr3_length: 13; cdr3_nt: TGTGCCAGCAGCCCGACAGGGCGGAACGAGCAGTACTTC; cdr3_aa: CASSPTGRNEQYF
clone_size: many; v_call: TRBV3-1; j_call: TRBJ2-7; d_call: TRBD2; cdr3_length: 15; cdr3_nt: TGTGCCAGCAGCCTACTAGCGGGAGCTTCCAACGAGCAGTACTTC; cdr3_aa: CASSLLAGASNEQYF
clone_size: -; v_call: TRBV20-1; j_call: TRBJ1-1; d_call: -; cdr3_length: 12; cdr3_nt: TGCAGTGCTGGCGTGGGGGACACTGAAGCTTTCTTT; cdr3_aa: CSAGVGDTEAFF
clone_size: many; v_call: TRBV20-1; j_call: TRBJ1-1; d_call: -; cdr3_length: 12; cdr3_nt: TGCAGTGCTAGAGGTAGGGGTTACGAAGCTTTCTTT; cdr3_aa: CSARGRGYEAFF
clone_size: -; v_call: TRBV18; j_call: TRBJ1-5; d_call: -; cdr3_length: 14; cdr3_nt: TGTGCCAGCTCACTGGGAAATAGCAATCAGCCCCAGCATTTT; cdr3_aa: CASSLGNSNQPQHF
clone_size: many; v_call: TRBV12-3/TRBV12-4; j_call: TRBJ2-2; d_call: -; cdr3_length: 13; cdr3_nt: TGTGCCAGCAGTTTAGACGGGGCCGGGGAGCTGTTTTTT; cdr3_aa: CASSLDGAGELFF
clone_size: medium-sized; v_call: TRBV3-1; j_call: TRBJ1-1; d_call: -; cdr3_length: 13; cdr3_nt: TGTGCCAGCAGCCAAGTAGGGAACACTGAAGCTTTCTTT; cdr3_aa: CASSQVGNTEAFF
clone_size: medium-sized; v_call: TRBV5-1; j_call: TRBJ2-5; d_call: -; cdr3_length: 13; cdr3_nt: TGCGCCAGCAGCCTACTCAGGGAGGATGGCCAGTACTTC; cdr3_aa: CASSLLREDGQYF
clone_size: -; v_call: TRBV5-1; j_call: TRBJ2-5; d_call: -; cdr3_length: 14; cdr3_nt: TGCGCCAGCAGCTTGGCCGCTAGTGTGGAGACCCAGTACTTC; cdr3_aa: CASSLAASVETQYF
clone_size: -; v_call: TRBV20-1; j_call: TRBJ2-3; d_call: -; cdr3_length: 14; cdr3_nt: TGCAGTGCTAGGTCTTCGTCGTTTACCCATACGCAGTATTTT; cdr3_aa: CSARSSSFTHTQYF
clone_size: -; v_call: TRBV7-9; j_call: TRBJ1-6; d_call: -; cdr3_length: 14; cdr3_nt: TGTGCCAGCAGGCTACCAGGGTCTTATTCACCCCTCCACTTT; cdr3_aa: CASRLPGSYSPLHF
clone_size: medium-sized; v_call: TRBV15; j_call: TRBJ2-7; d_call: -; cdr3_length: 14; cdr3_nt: TGTGCCACCAGCAGAGACGGGTTCCGGGACGAGCAGTACTTC; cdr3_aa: CATSRDGFRDEQYF
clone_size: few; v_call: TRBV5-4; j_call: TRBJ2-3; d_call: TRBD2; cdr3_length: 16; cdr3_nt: TGTGCCAGCAGCTTGATAGCGGGCGGGGGGTTCTATTCGGAGTATTTT; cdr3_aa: CASSLIAGGGFYSEYF
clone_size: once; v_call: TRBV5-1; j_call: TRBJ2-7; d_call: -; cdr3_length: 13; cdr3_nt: TGCGCCAGCAGACAGGGCAGGGGCTACGAGCAGTACTTC; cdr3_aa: CASRQGRGYEQYF
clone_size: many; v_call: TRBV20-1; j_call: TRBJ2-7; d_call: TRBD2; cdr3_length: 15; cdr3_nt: TGCAGTGCTTCTCCGGGACTAGCGGGAGGGGCCGAGCAGTACTTC; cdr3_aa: CSASPGLAGGAEQYF